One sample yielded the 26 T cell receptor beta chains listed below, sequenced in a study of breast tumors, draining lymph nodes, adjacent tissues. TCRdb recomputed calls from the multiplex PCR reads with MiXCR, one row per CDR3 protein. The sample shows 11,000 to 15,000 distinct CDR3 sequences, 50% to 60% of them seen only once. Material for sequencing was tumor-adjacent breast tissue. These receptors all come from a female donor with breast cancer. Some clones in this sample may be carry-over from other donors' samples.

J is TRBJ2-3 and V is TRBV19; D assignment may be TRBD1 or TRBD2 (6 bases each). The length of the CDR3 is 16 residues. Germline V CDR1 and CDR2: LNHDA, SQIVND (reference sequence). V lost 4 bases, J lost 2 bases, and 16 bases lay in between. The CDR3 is CASSRVGGTSTDTQYF. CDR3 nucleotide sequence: TGTGCCAGTAGTAGGGTGGGGGGCACCTCCACAGATACGCAGTATTTT.

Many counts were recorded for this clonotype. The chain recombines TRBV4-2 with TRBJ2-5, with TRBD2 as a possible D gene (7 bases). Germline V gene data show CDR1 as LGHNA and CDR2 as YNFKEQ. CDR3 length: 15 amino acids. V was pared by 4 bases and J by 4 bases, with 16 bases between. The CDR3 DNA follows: TGTGCCAGCAGCCGCGAACGGGGGGCATCAGAGACCCAGTACTTC. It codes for CASSRERGASETQYF.

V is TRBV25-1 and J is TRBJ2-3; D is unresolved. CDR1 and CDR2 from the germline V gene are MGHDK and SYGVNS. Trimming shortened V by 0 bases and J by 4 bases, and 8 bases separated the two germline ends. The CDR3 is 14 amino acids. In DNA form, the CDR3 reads TGTGCCAGCAGTGAATATTCCATATCAGATACGCAGTATTTT. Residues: CASSEYSISDTQYF.

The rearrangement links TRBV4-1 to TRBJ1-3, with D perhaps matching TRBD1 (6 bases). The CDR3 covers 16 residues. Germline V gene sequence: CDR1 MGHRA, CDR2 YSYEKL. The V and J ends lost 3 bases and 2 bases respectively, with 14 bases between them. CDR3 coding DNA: TGCGCCAGCAGCCAGGGGGGCGGCCGGACTGGAAACACCATATATTTT. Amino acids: CASSQGGGRTGNTIYF.

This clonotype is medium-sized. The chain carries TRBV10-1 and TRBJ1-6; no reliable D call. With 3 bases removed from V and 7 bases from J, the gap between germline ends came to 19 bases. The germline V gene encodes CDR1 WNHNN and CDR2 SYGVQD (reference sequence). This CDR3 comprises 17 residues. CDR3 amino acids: CASSERRSPTLNSPLHF. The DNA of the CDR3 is TGCGCCAGCAGTGAACGACGCTCGCCAACCCTCAATTCACCCCTCCACTTT.

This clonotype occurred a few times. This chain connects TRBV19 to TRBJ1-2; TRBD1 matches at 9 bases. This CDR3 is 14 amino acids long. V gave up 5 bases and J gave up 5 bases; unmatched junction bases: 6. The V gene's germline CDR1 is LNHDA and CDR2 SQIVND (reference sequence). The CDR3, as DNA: TGTGCCAGTAGTCCGCTCGACAGGGGGTATGGCTACACCTTC. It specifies CASSPLDRGYGYTF. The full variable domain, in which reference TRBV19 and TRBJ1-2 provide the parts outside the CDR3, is DGGITQSPKYLFRKEGQNVTLSCEQNLNHDAMYWYRQDPGQGLRLIYYSQIVNDFQKGDIAEGYSVSREKKESFPLTVTSAQKNPTAFYLCASSPLDRGYGYTFGSGTRLTVV.

CDR3 region: CASSFQEQGKFF. Here the CDR3 DNA reads TGTGCCAGCAGCTTTCAAGAACAGGGAAAGTTCTTC. V and J are TRBV7-9 and TRBJ2-1, with a tentative D call TRBD1 (6 bases). With 3 bases removed from V and 14 bases from J, the gap between germline ends came to 14 bases. This CDR3 has 12 residues. CDR1 is SEHNR and CDR2 is FQNEAQ in the germline V gene (reference sequence).

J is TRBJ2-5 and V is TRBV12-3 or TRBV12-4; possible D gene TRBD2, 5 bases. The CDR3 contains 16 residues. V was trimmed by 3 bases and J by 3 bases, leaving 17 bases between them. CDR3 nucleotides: TGTGCCAGCAGTTTCCGGGGTAGCGTAACCAAAGAGACCCAGTACTTC. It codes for CASSFRGSVTKETQYF.

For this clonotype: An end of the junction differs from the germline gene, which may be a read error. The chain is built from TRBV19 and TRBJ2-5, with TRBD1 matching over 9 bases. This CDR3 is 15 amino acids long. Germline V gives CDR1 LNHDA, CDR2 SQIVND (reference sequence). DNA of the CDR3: TGTGCCCGTAGTATGGGACAGGGTGGGGGAGAGACCCAGTACTTC. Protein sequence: CARSMGQGGGETQYF.

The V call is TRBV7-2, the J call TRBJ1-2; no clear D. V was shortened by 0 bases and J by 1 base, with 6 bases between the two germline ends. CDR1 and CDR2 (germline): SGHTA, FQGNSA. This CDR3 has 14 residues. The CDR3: CASSLAPNNYGYTF. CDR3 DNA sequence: TGTGCCAGCAGCTTAGCGCCGAATAACTATGGCTACACCTTC.

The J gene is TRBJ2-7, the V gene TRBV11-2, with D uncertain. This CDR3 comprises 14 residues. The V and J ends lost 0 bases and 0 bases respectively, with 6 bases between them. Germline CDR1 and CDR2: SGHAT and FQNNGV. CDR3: CASSLEPYSYEQYF. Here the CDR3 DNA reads TGTGCCAGCAGCTTAGAACCATACTCCTACGAGCAGTACTTC.

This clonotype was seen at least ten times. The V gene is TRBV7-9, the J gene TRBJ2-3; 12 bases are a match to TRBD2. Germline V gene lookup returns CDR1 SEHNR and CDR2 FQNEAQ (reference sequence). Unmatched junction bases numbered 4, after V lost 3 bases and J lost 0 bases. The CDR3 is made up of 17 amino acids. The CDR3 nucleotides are TGTGCCAGCAGCTTTCTAGCGGGGGGGACTAGCACAGATACGCAGTATTTT. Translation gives CASSFLAGGTSTDTQYF.

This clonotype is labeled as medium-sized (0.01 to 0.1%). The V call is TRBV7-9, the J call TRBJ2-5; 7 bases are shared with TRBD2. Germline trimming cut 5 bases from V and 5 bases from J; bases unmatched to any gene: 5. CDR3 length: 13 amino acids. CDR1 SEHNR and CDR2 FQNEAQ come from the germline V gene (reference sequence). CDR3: CASSGLGGETQYF. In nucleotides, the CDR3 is TGTGCCAGCAGCGGACTGGGGGGGGAGACCCAGTACTTC. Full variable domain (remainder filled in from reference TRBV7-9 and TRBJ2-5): DTGVSQNPRHKITKRGQNVTFRCDPISEHNRLYWYRQTLGQGPEFLTYFQNEAQLEKSRLLSDRFSAERPKGSFSTLEIQRTEQGDSAMYLCASSGLGGETQYFGPGTRLLVL.

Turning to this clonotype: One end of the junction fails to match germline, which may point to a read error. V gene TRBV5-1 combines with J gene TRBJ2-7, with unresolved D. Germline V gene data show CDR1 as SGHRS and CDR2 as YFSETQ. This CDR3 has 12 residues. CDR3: CASSFEQHEHYF. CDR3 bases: TGCGCCAGCAGCTTTGAACAGCACGAGCACTACTTC. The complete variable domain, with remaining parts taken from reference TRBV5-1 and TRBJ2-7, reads KAGVTQTPRYLIKTRGQQVTLSCSPISGHRSVSWYQQTPGQGLQFLFEYFSETQRNKGNFPGRFSGRQFSNSRSEMNVSTLELGDSALYLCASSFEQHEHYFGPGTRLTVT.

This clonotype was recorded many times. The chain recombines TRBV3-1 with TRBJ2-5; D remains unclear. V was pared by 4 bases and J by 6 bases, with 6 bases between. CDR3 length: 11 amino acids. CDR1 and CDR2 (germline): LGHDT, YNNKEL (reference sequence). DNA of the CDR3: TGTGCCAGCAGCCTTACGCAGACCCAGTACTTC. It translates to CASSLTQTQYF.

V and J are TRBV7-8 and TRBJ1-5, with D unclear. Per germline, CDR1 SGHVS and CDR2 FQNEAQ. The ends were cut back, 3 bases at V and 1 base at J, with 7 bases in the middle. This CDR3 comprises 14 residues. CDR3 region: CASSFAGSNQPQHF. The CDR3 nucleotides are TGTGCCAGCAGCTTCGCCGGGAGCAATCAGCCCCAGCATTTT.

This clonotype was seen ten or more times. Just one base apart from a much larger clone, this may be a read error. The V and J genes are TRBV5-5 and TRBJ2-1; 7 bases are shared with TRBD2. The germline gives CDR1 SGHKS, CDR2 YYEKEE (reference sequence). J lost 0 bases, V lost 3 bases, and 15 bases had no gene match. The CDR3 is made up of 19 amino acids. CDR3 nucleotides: TGTGCCAGCAGCTGGGGGACTACCGGGAGGTCCAGCTCCTACAATGAGCAGTTCTTC. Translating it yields CASSWGTTGRSSSYNEQFF. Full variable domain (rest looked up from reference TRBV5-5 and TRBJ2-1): DAGVTQSPTHLIKTRGQQVTLRCSPISGHKSVSWYQQVLGQGPQFIFQYYEKEERGRGNFPDRFSARQFPNYSSELNVNALLLGDSALYLCASSWGTTGRSSSYNEQFFGPGTRLTVL.

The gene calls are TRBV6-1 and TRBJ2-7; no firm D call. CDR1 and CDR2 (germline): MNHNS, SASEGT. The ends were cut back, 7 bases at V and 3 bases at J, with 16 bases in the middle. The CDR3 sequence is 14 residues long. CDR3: CASKRSSHDYEQYF. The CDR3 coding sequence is TGTGCCAGCAAAAGGTCCTCGCACGACTACGAGCAGTACTTC.

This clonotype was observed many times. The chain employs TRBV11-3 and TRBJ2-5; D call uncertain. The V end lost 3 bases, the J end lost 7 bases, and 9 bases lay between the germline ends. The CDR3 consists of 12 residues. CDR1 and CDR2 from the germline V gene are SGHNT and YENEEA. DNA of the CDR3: TGTGCCAGCAGCTTCGCTTTCGGGACCCAGTACTTC. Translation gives CASSFAFGTQYF.

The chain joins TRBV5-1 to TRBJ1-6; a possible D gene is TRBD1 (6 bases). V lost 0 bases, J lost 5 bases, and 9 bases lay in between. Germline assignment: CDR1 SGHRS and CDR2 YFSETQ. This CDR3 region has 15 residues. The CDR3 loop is CASSLDRANNSPLHF. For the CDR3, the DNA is TGCGCCAGCAGCTTGGACAGGGCCAATAATTCACCCCTCCACTTT.

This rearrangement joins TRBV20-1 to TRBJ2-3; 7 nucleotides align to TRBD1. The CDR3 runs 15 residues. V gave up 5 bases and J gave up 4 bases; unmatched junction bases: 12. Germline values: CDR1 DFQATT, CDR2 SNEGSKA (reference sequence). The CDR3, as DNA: TGCAGTGCTGGGAAGACAGGGCTCGTGCCAGATACGCAGTATTTT. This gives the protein CSAGKTGLVPDTQYF.

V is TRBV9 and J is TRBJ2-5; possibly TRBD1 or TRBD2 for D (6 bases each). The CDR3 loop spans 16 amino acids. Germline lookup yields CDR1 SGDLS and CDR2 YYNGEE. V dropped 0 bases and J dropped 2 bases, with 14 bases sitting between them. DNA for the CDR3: TGTGCCAGCAGCGTAGAAAACGGAGGGGGTCAAGAGACCCAGTACTTC. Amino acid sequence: CASSVENGGGQETQYF.

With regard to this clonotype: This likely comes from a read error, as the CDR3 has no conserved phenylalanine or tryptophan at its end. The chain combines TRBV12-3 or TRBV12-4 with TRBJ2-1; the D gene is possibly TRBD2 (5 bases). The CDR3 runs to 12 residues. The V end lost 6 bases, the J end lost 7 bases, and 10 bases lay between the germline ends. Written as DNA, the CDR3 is TGTGCCAGCAGCCGCCGGGGTAATGAGCAGTTCTCC. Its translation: CASSRRGNEQFS.

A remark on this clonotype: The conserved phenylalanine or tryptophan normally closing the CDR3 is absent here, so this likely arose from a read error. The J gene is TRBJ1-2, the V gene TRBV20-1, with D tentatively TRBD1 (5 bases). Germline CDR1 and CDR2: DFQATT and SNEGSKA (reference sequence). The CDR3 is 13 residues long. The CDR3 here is CSASATANYAYTV. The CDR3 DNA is TGCAGTGCTTCGGCGACAGCTAACTATGCCTACACCGTC.

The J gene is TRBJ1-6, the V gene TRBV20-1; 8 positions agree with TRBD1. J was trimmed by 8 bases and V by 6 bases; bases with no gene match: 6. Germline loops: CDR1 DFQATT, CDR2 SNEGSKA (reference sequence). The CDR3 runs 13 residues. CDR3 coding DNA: TGCAGTGCCCCGACAGGGGAGGATTCACCCCTCCACTTT. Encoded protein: CSAPTGEDSPLHF.

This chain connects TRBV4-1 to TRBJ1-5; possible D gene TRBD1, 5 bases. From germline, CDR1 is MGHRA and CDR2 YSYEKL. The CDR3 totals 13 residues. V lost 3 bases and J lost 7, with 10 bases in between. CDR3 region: CASSHRVEQPQHF. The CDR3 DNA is TGCGCCAGCAGCCACAGGGTGGAGCAGCCCCAGCATTTT.